This T cell receptor (beta chain) was obtained from a study of early T cells in non-severe SARS-CoV-2 infection. In its sample, this clonotype was seen many times. Using its own MiXCR run on the 5' RACE reads, TCRdb lists one record per CDR3 protein. The data contain about 18,000 distinct CDR3 sequences, roughly 6% of them seen just once; the ten biggest clones take up 5.5% to 8%. The germline V and J ends were trimmed by 3 bases and 0 bases, with 9 bases remaining between them. The CDR3 loop spans 14 amino acids. CDR1 and CDR2 from the germline V gene are SQVTM and ANQGSEA. This receptor was identified in an adult who was a healthcare worker with PCR-confirmed SARS-CoV-2 infection or an uninfected control (not recorded which). The sequencing sample was made of whole blood. The V and J genes are TRBV29-1 and TRBJ2-1; D remains unclear. CDR3 nucleotide sequence: TGCAGCGTTGACCAGGAGAGCTCCTACAATGAGCAGTTCTTC. Its protein product is CSVDQESSYNEQFF.